The 9 T cell receptor beta chains below come from one sample, sequenced in a study of ipilimumab plus nivolumab after autologous stem cell transplantation. The data were produced by immunoSEQ multiplex PCR, yet TCRdb's version contains in-frame clones alone and is incomplete. The top ten hold approximately 10% of the sample, which has fewer than 15,000 clones, about 75% seen once. Sequenced material: PBMCs, taken in a trial of ipilimumab plus nivolumab as post-transplant consolidation. Every receptor here comes from a male donor with multiple myeloma.

The rearrangement links TRBV7-6 to TRBJ2-3, with 7 positions matching TRBD2. This CDR3 has 15 amino acids. Trimming took 3 bases from V and 0 from J; bases not matched to a gene: 3. The germline V gene encodes CDR1 SGHVS and CDR2 FNYEAQ. CDR3 DNA sequence: TGTGCCAGCAGCTTGGGGGGGACTAGCACAGATACGCAGTATTTT. Translating gives CASSLGGTSTDTQYF.

The chain recombines TRBV6-1 with TRBJ2-1, with TRBD2 matching over 8 bases. CDR1 MNHNS and CDR2 SASEGT come from the germline V gene. This CDR3 is built from 15 residues. The trim removed 6 bases at V and 4 bases at J, leaving 8 bases unmatched. CDR3: CASSQLAESYNEQFF. CDR3 bases: TGTGCCAGCAGCCAACTAGCGGAATCGTACAATGAGCAGTTCTTC.

This sequence joins TRBV19 and TRBJ2-1, with a weak D call TRBD2 (5 bases). Trimming left V 5 bases short and J 6 bases short, with 23 bases between. From germline, CDR1 is LNHDA and CDR2 SQIVND (reference sequence). The CDR3 runs 17 residues. CDR3 sequence: CASSLSGGRMLVNEQFF. The DNA of the CDR3 is TGTGCCAGTAGTCTCTCCGGAGGACGAATGCTGGTCAATGAGCAGTTCTTC.

CDR3 residues: CASSTSVGHDGWYEQYF. In nucleotides, the CDR3 is TGTGCCAGCAGCACTAGCGTGGGACACGACGGATGGTACGAGCAGTACTTC. The chain joins TRBV7-7 to TRBJ2-7; D might be TRBD2 (7 bases). The V end lost 5 bases, the J end lost 4 bases, and 24 bases lay between the germline ends. From germline, CDR1 is SSHAT and CDR2 FNYEAQ (reference sequence). The CDR3 loop spans 17 amino acids.

This chain uses TRBV19 with TRBJ1-1; TRBD1 aligns across 8 bases. The CDR3 has 14 residues. Per germline, CDR1 LNHDA and CDR2 SQIVND (reference sequence). Trimming at V came to 5 bases and at J to 0 bases, leaving 2 bases not matched to a gene. The CDR3 DNA is TGTGCCAGTAGTCGACAGGGGATGAACACTGAAGCTTTCTTT. Its protein product is CASSRQGMNTEAFF.

V usage is TRBV6-6 and J usage is TRBJ1-3; D call uncertain. Trimming took off 2 bases at V and 7 bases at J, with 12 bases between the two ends. CDR3 length: 14 amino acids. Germline V gives CDR1 MNHNY, CDR2 SVGAGI (reference sequence). For the CDR3, the DNA is TGTGCCAGCAGTTACGGGCCCACCGGGAACACCATATATTTT. This translates into CASSYGPTGNTIYF.

This chain joins TRBV30 and TRBJ1-4; possibly TRBD1 for D (6 bases). V lost 3 bases, J lost 3 bases, and 14 bases lay in between. Germline CDR1 reads GTSNPN; CDR2 reads SVGIG (reference sequence). CDR3 size: 15 residues. DNA for the CDR3: TGTGCCTGGAGGGGCAGGGGCGCGCCTAATGAAAAACTGTTTTTT. Encoded protein: CAWRGRGAPNEKLFF.

The chain couples TRBV6-1 to TRBJ2-7; 9 bases agree with TRBD2. Unmatched junction bases numbered 5, after V lost 5 bases and J lost 0 bases. This CDR3 comprises 15 residues. Germline-derived CDR1 and CDR2 are MNHNS and SASEGT. The CDR3 nucleotides read TGTGCCAGCAGTACGCGGGGGGGCAGCTCCTACGAGCAGTACTTC. This sequence encodes CASSTRGGSSYEQYF.

The rearrangement uses TRBV29-1 and TRBJ2-3, with 8 bases matching TRBD2. Germline CDR1 and CDR2: SQVTM and ANQGSEA. The CDR3 extends over 17 amino acids. Unmatched junction bases numbered 16, after V lost 4 bases and J lost 4 bases. The CDR3 nucleotides are TGCAGCGTTGCCACGGGGGGGCCCGCCTCGGGCGCAGATACGCAGTATTTT. Amino acid sequence: CSVATGGPASGADTQYF.